Listed here are 14 T cell receptor beta chains from one sample, sequenced in a study of regulatory T cells in long-lasting Graves disease. Relying on iRepertoire HTBI primers and Arm-PCR of CDR3 regions, the team built TCR beta libraries. TCRdb ran MiXCR on the multiplex PCR reads and lists one entry per CDR3 protein. This sample has some 500,000 distinct CDR3 sequences, with around 16% found just once. Time point meaning: newly diagnosed GD, antithyroid drugs for less than 3 months. PBMC RNA served as the TCR library source. These data are also associated with another study on T cells in Graves' hyperthyroidism and ophthalmopathy.

Specimen: peripheral blood mononuclear cells (PBMCs), collected at new diagnosis, from a patient treated with antithyroid drugs. All receptors come from a middle-aged woman with Graves disease.

This clonotype was picked up a small number of times. CDR3 sequence reads: CAIRPVGGRSGNEQFF. The CDR3 coding sequence is TGTGCCATCAGGCCCGTGGGGGGACGTTCAGGGAATGAGCAGTTCTTC. This chain joins TRBV10-3 and TRBJ2-1; tentative D call: TRBD2 (6 bases). The CDR3 runs to 16 residues. The germline V gene encodes CDR1 ENHRY and CDR2 SYGVKD. Trimming took off 6 bases at V and 7 bases at J, with 22 bases between the two ends.

This clonotype was recorded a few times. This chain links TRBV7-8 with TRBJ1-4, with D possibly matching TRBD1 (5 bases). Per the germline V gene, CDR1 is SGHVS and CDR2 is FQNEAQ. This CDR3 region has 16 residues. Between the trimmed V and J ends, which lost 3 bases and 7 bases, there was a span of 18 bases. CDR3 protein: CASSLGHGQVFEKLFF. The DNA for the CDR3 is TGTGCCAGCAGCTTGGGGCATGGGCAGGTTTTTGAAAAACTGTTTTTT.

This clonotype was seen at least ten times. This chain joins TRBV11-2 and TRBJ2-7, with D perhaps matching TRBD1 (7 bases). V lost 3 bases and J lost 1, with 10 bases in between. In germline, CDR1 is SGHAT, CDR2 FQNNGV. The CDR3 is 14 amino acids. The chain's CDR3 is CASSLQGGSYEQYF. CDR3 DNA: TGTGCCAGCAGCTTGCAGGGGGGTTCCTACGAGCAGTACTTC.

This clonotype was counted between two and nine times. The rearrangement uses TRBV5-4 and TRBJ2-3; 8 bases line up with TRBD1. This CDR3 is 16 amino acids long. The V gene end was trimmed by 3 bases and the J gene end by 3 bases; junction bases not matched to a gene: 9. Germline CDR1 reads SGHNT; CDR2 reads YYREEE (reference sequence). CDR3 amino acids: CASSSPSRGLTDTQYF. The CDR3 DNA sequence: TGTGCCAGCAGCTCCCCCTCCAGGGGGCTAACAGATACGCAGTATTTT.

This clonotype came up a few times. The chain uses TRBV12-3 or TRBV12-4 and TRBJ1-5, with D perhaps matching TRBD1 (5 bases). Trimming took 2 bases from V and 6 from J, leaving 8 bases between them. The CDR3 has 13 residues. CDR3 DNA sequence: TGTGCCAGCAGTTTAAAGGGGACTCAGCCCCAGCATTTT. Protein: CASSLKGTQPQHF.

This clonotype was counted at least ten times. The chain joins TRBV27 to TRBJ1-2; D might be TRBD1 (5 bases). Trimming took 2 bases from V and 5 from J, leaving 9 bases between them. Germline CDR1 is MNHEY and CDR2 is SMNVEV (reference sequence). CDR3 size: 13 residues. The CDR3 coding sequence is TGTGCCAGCAGTTTACACCCAGGGTATGGCTACACCTTC. The encoded protein is CASSLHPGYGYTF.

Turning to this clonotype: The junction shows a germline mismatch at one end, possibly a read error. The chain joins TRBV28 to TRBJ1-1; D call uncertain. The CDR3 is 13 amino acids. Germline values: CDR1 MDHEN, CDR2 SYDVKM. Written as DNA, the CDR3 is TGTGCCAGCAGCCGGTACCAGTACACTGAAGCTCTCTTT. Translated, it gives CASSRYQYTEALF.

The chain carries TRBV7-2 and TRBJ1-1; D not resolved. The V gene's germline CDR1 is SGHTA and CDR2 FQGNSA. Deletions cut 3 bases from V and 0 bases from J, with 8 bases between. The CDR3 runs 14 residues. The CDR3: CASSFGFMNTEAFF. The CDR3, as DNA: TGTGCCAGCAGCTTTGGATTCATGAACACTGAAGCTTTCTTT.

This clonotype was counted ten times or more. This chain uses TRBV18 with TRBJ1-5, with 7 bases fitting TRBD1. The length of the CDR3 is 15 residues. Germline V gene sequence: CDR1 KGHSH, CDR2 LQKENI. J was trimmed by 4 bases and V by 4 bases; bases with no gene match: 7. The chain's CDR3 is CASSLQQGGNQPQHF. The DNA of the CDR3 is TGTGCCAGCTCACTCCAGCAGGGGGGGAATCAGCCCCAGCATTTT.

This clonotype has a handful of counts. The genes are TRBV15 and TRBJ1-3, with no clear D. The V end was cut by 2 bases, the J end by 0 bases, with 14 bases between. CDR3 length equals 17 residues. Germline CDR1 is LNHNV and CDR2 is YYDKDF (reference sequence). CDR3 bases: TGTGCCACCAGCAGATCACATGGCCCCCTCTCTGGAAACACCATATATTTT. Protein product: CATSRSHGPLSGNTIYF. Complete variable domain (other parts from reference TRBV15 and TRBJ1-3): DAMVIQNPRYQVTQFGKPVTLSCSQTLNHNVMYWYQQKSSQAPKLLFHYYDKDFNNEADTPDNFQSRRPNTSFCFLDIRSPGLGDTAMYLCATSRSHGPLSGNTIYFGEGSWLTVV.

The chain couples TRBV6-5 to TRBJ2-2; D is unclear. Germline CDR1 reads MNHEY; CDR2 reads SVGAGI. There are 15 residues in the CDR3. V lost 2 bases and J lost 0, with 7 bases in between. For the CDR3, the DNA is TGTGCCAGCAGTTACAGGGTAACGAACACCGGGGAGCTGTTTTTT. Residues: CASSYRVTNTGELFF.

This clonotype was found many times. The chain has TRBV5-1 and TRBJ2-7; weak D call: TRBD2 (5 bases). CDR1 is SGHRS, CDR2 YFSETQ, per germline. Trimming stripped 4 bases from V and 7 bases from J, with 15 bases between. The CDR3 loop spans 13 amino acids. Written as DNA, the CDR3 is TGCGCCAGCAGCCCGACGGAGGCTGGGGAGCAGTACTTC. Its protein product is CASSPTEAGEQYF.

A remark on this clonotype: A much larger clone differs by one base, so this may be a read error. The CDR3, as DNA: TGTGCCAGCAGTGAGCCCGGGGGGCCGGGGTACAATGAGCAGTTCTTC. Translation: CASSEPGGPGYNEQFF. The chain joins TRBV6-1 to TRBJ2-1; TRBD2 is a possible D gene (7 bases). V dropped 3 bases and J dropped 4 bases, with 16 bases sitting between them. Germline CDR1 and CDR2: MNHNS and SASEGT. CDR3 size: 16 residues.

Ten or more counts support this clonotype. This chain links TRBV6-2 or TRBV6-3 with TRBJ2-1; maybe TRBD2 (6 bases). The CDR3 covers 14 residues. Germline CDR1 MNHEY, CDR2 SVGEGT. Trimming stripped 2 bases from V and 8 bases from J, with 13 bases between. DNA of the CDR3: TGTGCCAGCAGTTACACCTCTAGCGAGGATGAGCAGTTCTTC. Translation gives CASSYTSSEDEQFF.